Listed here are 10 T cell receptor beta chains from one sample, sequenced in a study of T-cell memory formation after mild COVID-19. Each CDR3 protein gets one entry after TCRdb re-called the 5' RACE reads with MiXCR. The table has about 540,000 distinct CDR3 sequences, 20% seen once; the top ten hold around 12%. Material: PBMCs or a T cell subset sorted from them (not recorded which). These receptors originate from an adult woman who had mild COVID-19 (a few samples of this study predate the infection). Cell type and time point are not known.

The CDR3 is CAWSVKGMSYEQYF. The CDR3 bases are TGTGCCTGGAGTGTTAAGGGAATGAGCTACGAGCAGTACTTC. The V gene is TRBV30, the J gene TRBJ2-7; D is unresolved. Germline-derived CDR1 and CDR2 are GTSNPN and SVGIG (reference sequence). This CDR3 has 14 amino acids. V was shortened by 0 bases and J by 3 bases, with 12 bases between the two germline ends.

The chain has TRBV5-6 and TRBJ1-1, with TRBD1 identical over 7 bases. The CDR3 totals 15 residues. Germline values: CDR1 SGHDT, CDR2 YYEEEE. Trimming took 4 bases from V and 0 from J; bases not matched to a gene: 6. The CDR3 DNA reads TGTGCCAGCAGCCCCGTGGGACAGATGAACACTGAAGCTTTCTTT. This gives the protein CASSPVGQMNTEAFF.

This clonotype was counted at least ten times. The CDR3 region has the DNA TGTGCCACCAGTGACCCTTCCGGCTCGGGGTTCACCGGGGAGCTGTTTTTT. This gives the protein CATSDPSGSGFTGELFF. V is TRBV24-1 and J is TRBJ2-2, with a tentative D call TRBD2 (5 bases). Germline-derived CDR1 and CDR2 are KGHDR and SFDVKD. There are 17 residues in the CDR3. With 4 bases removed from V and 4 bases from J, the gap between germline ends came to 18 bases.

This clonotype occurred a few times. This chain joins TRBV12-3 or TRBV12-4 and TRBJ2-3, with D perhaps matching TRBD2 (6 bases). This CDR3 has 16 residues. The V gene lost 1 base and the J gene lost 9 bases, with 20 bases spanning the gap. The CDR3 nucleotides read TGTGCCAGCAGTTTAGGAGGTGGGGCAGCACGGGGGACGCAGTATTTT. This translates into CASSLGGGAARGTQYF.

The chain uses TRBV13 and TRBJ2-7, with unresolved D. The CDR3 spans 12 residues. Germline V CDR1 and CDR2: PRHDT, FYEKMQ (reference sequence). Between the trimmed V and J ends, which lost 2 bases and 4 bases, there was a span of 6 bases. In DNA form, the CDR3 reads TGTGCCAGCAGCTTATACACGTACGAGCAGTACTTC. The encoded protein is CASSLYTYEQYF.

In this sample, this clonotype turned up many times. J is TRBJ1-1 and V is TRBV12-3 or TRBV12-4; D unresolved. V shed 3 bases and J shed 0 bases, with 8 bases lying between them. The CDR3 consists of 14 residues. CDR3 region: CASSFKELNTEAFF. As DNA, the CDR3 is TGTGCCAGCAGTTTTAAGGAACTGAACACTGAAGCTTTCTTT.

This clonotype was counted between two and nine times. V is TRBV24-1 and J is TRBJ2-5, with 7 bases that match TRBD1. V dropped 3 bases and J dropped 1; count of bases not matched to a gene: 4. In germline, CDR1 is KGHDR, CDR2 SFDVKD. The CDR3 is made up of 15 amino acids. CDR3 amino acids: CATSDNDRVQETQYF. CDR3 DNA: TGTGCCACCAGTGATAACGACAGGGTCCAAGAGACCCAGTACTTC.

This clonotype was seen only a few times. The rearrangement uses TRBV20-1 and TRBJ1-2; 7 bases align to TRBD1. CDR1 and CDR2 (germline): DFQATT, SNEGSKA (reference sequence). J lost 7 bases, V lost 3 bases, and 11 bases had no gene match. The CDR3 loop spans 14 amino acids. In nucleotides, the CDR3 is TGCAGTGCTAGCGTGACAGGGCGTGCGGGTGGCTACACCTTC. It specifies CSASVTGRAGGYTF.

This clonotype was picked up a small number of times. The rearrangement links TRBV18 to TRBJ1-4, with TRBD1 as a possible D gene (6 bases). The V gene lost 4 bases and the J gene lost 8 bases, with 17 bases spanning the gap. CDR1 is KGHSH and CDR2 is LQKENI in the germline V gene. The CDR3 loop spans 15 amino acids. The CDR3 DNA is TGTGCCAGCTCACTTGGGGACGCAGGGGTCGAAAAACTGTTTTTT. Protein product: CASSLGDAGVEKLFF.

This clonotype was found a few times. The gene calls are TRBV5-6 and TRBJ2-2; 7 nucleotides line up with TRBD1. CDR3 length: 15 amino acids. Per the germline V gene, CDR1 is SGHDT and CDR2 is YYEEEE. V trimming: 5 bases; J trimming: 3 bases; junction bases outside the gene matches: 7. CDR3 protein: CASRSRDRHTGELFF. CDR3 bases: TGTGCCAGCAGGTCCCGGGACAGACACACCGGGGAGCTGTTTTTT.